This T cell receptor (beta chain) came from a study of blood T cell repertoires in COVID-19. Study as a whole: Specimens from acute and convalescent COVID-19 originated in the United States, Italy and Spain.

Repertoires were generated with immunoSEQ multiplex PCR, while TCRdb's copy carries only in-frame clones and drops some. Here the sample spans 250,000 to 300,000 clones, 90% to 95% being singletons. Germline V gene sequence: CDR1 ENHRY, CDR2 SYGVKD. V dropped 10 bases and J dropped 0; count of bases not matched to a gene: 4. This CDR3 comprises 13 residues. The source material was peripheral blood. This receptor was identified in a woman aged 25 to 45 with COVID-19, enrolled during active disease. This chain links TRBV10-3 with TRBJ2-3; 7 nucleotides match TRBD1. CDR3: CATRDSSTDTQYF. In nucleotides, the CDR3 is TGTGCCACCCGGGACAGTAGCACAGATACGCAGTATTTT.